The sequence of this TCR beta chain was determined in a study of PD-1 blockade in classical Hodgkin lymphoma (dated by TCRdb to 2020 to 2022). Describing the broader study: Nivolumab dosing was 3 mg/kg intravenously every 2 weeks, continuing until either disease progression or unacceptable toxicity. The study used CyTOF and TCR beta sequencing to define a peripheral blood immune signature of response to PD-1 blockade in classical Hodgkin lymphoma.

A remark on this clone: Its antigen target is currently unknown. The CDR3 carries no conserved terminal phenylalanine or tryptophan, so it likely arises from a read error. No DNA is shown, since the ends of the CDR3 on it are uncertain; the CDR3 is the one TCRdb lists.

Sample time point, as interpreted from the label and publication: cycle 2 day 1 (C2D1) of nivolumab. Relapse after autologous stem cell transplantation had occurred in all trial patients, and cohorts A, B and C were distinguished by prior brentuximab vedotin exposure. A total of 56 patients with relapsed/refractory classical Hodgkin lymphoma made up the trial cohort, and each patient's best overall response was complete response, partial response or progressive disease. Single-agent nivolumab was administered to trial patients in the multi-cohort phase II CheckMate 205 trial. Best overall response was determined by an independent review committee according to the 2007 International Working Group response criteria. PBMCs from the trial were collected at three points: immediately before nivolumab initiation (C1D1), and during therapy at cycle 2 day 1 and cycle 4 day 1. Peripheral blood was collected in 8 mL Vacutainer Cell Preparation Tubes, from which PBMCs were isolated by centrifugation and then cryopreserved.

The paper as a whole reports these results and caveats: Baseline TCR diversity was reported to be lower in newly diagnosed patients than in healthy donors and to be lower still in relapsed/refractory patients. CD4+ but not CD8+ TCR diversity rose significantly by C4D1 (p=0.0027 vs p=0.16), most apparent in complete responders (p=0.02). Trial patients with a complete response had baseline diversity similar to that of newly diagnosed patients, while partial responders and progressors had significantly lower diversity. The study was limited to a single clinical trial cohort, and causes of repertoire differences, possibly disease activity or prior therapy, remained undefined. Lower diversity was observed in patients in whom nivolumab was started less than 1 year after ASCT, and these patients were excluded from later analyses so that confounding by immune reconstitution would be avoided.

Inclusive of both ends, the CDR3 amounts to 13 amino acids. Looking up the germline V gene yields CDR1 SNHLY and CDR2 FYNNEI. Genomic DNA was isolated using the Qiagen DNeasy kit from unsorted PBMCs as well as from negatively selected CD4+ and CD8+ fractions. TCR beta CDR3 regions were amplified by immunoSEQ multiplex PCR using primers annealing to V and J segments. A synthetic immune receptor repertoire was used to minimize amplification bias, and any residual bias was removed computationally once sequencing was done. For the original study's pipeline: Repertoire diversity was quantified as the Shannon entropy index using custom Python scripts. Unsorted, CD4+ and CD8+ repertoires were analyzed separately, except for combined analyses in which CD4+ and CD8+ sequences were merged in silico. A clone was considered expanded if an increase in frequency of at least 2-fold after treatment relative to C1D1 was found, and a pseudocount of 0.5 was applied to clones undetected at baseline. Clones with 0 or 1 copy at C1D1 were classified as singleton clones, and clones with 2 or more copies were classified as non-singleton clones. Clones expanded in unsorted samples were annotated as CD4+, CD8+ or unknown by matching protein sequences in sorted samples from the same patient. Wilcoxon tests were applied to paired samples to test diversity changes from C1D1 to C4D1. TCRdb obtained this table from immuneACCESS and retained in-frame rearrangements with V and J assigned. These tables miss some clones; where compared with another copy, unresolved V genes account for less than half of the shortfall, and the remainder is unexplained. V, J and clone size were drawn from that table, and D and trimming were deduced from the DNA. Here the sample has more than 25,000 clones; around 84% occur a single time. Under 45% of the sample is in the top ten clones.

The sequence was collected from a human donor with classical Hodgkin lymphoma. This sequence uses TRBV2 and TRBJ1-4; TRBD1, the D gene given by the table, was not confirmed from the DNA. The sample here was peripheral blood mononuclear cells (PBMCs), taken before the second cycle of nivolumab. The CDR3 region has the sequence CASQGDREIPSNV.